This record concerns one T cell receptor beta chain sequence. Antigen specificity is unknown. The CDR3 extends over 13 amino acids. Per the germline V gene, CDR1 is SGHAT and CDR2 is FQDESV (reference sequence). Trimming took off 5 bases at V and 2 bases at J, with 7 bases between the two ends. This sample stems from a study of siplizumab effects on memory and regulatory T cells. General observations from the study: The study did not confirm that proliferating Tregs from siplizumab cultures were suppressive. Assignment of a naive or memory phenotype failed for roughly 80-95% of the proliferating CD4+ or CD8+ clones. The Treg-derived share of mappable alloreactive CD4+ clones averaged roughly 70% with siplizumab and around 26% in controls. Unstimulated subsets were the mapping target of only a minor fraction of alloreactive clones.

This table comes from immunoSEQ multiplex PCR, and its TCRdb copy is limited to in-frame clones, with some not included. The sample has roughly 56,000 clones, roughly 93% seen once. Sequencing was done on a sample of CD8+ T cells sorted from blood. The receptor was derived from a human donor in good health. V gene TRBV11-1 combines with J gene TRBJ1-3, with D unresolved. The CDR3 sequence is CASSPMTGNTIYF. CDR3 nucleotide sequence: TGTGCCAGCAGCCCCATGACTGGAAACACCATATATTTT. Variable domain in full (rest from reference TRBV11-1 and TRBJ1-3): EAEVAQSPRYKITEKSQAVAFWCDPISGHATLYWYRQILGQGPELLVQFQDESVVDDSQLPKDRFSAERLKGVDSTLKIQPAELGDSAMYLCASSPMTGNTIYFGEGSWLTVV.